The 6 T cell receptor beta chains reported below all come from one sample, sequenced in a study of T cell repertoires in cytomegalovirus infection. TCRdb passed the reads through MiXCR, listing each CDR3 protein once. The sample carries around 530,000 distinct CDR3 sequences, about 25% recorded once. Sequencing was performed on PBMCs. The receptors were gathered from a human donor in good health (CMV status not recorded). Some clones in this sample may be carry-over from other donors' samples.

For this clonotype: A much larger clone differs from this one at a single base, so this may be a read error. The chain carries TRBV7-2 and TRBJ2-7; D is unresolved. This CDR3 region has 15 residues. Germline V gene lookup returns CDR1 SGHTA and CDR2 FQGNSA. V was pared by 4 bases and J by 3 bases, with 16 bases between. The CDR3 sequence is CASSSGCAGDYEQYV. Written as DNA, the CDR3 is TGTGCCAGCAGCTCCGGCTGTGCTGGGGACTACGAGCAGTACGTC.

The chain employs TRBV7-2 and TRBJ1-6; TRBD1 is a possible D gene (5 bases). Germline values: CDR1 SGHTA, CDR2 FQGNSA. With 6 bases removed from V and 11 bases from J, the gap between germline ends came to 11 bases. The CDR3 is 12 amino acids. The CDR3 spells CASSRDLPPLHF. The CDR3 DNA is TGTGCCAGCAGTCGGGACCTCCCACCCCTCCACTTT.

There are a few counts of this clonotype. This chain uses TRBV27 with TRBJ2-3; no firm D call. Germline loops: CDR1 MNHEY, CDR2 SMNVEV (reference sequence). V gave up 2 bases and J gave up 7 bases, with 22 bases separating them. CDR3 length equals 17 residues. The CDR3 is CASSLLFPALHKNTQYF. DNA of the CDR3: TGTGCCAGCAGTTTACTATTCCCGGCTTTGCACAAGAATACGCAGTATTTT.

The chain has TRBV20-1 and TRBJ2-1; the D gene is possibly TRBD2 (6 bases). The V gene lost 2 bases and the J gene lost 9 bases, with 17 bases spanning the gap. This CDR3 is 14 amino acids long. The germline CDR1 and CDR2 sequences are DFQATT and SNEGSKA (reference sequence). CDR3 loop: CSARRPTTSSEQFF. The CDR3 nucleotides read TGCAGTGCTAGACGTCCGACCACTAGCTCTGAGCAGTTCTTC.

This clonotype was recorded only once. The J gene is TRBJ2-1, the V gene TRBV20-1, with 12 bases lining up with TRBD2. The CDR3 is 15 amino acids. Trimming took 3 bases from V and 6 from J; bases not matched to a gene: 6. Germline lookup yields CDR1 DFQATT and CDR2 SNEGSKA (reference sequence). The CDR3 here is CSASQTSGRFNEQFF. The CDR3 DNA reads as TGCAGTGCTAGCCAGACTAGCGGGAGATTCAATGAGCAGTTCTTC.

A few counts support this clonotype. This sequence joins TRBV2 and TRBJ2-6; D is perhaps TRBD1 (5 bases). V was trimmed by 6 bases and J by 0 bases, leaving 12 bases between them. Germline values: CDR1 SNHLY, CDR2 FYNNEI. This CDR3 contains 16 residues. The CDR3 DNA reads TGTGCCAGCAGGAAGGGGTTGAGCTCTGGGGCCAACGTCCTGACTTTC. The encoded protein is CASRKGLSSGANVLTF.